This TCR beta chain was sequenced during a study of T cells in tuberculosis. Study-wide background: IGRA-negative adolescents, IGRA-positive adolescents with latent tuberculosis and adults with active tuberculosis formed this South African cohort. Within 7 days of starting treatment, or before, PBMC were stored. Study findings and constraints: Active tuberculosis alpha repertoires lay closer to GMM-specific TCRs than controls'.

CDR1 MNHEY and CDR2 SVGAGI come from the germline V gene. This CDR3 contains 15 residues. The trim removed 6 bases at V and 8 bases at J, leaving 10 bases unmatched. The time point denotes: new active TB diagnosis, blood taken before or within 7 days of starting treatment. Only in-frame clones appear in the TCRdb table, and some are missing; sequencing was by immunoSEQ multiplex PCR. The repertoire holds some 30,000 clones, with about 90% as singletons. This clone is labeled medium-sized. Its target is unknown. The sample consisted of PBMCs, taken at tuberculosis diagnosis. This clonotype was obtained from an adult with tuberculosis. This chain joins TRBV6-5 and TRBJ2-1, with 10 bases identical to TRBD2. The CDR3 protein is CASSQTSGKFYEQFF. In DNA form, the CDR3 reads TGTGCCAGCAGCCAAACTAGCGGGAAGTTTTATGAGCAGTTCTTC.